These 18 T cell receptor beta chains share one sample of origin, sequenced in a study of blood T cell repertoires in COVID-19. Produced via immunoSEQ multiplex PCR; TCRdb's table is partial and in-frame only. The repertoire has roughly 230,000 clones, over 70% of them found once; the top ten carry roughly 8%. The material sequenced was peripheral blood. The receptors were sampled from a woman over 75 with acute or convalescent COVID-19.

This clone was found a few times. The chain couples TRBV5-4 to TRBJ1-2, with 7 nucleotides matching TRBD1. Looked up from germline, CDR1 is SGHNT and CDR2 is YYREEE (reference sequence). CDR3 length: 12 amino acids. The trim removed 5 bases at V and 7 bases at J, leaving 5 bases unmatched. CDR3 protein: CASRWHRGGYTF. CDR3 bases: TGTGCCAGCAGGTGGCACAGGGGTGGCTACACCTTC.

CDR3 in amino acids: CAWSVRGAPYEQYF. In DNA form, the CDR3 reads TGTGCCTGGAGTGTCAGGGGCGCTCCCTACGAGCAGTACTTC. This chain connects TRBV30 to TRBJ2-7, with D possibly being TRBD1 (6 bases). This CDR3 has 14 residues. V gave up 0 bases and J gave up 2 bases, with 11 bases separating them. The germline gives CDR1 GTSNPN, CDR2 SVGIG (reference sequence).

The V gene is TRBV5-1, the J gene TRBJ2-2, with a possible D match to TRBD1 (5 bases). Per the germline V gene, CDR1 is SGHRS and CDR2 is YFSETQ. This CDR3 is 15 amino acids long. The V gene lost 0 bases and the J gene lost 10 bases, with 16 bases spanning the gap. The CDR3 here is CASSLARQGRVELFF. Written as DNA, the CDR3 is TGCGCCAGCAGCTTGGCCCGGCAGGGCAGGGTGGAGCTGTTTTTT.

The chain joins TRBV4-1 to TRBJ2-1; 10 positions match TRBD1. The V gene's germline CDR1 is MGHRA and CDR2 YSYEKL. Trimming took 3 bases from V and 4 from J; bases not matched to a gene: 3. This CDR3 is built from 15 residues. The CDR3 here is CASSQGGQGYNEQFF. The CDR3 nucleotides read TGCGCCAGCAGCCAGGGGGGACAGGGGTACAATGAGCAGTTCTTC.

The chain has TRBV7-8 and TRBJ2-5; 11 bases align to TRBD2. Germline-derived CDR1 and CDR2 are SGHVS and FQNEAQ. V was clipped by 10 bases and J by 2 bases; unmatched bases: 12. This CDR3 spans 16 amino acids. The CDR3 region has the DNA TGTGCCACCACAAGAGGGACTAGCGGTTCACAAGAGACCCAGTACTTC. Residues: CATTRGTSGSQETQYF.

This chain uses TRBV3-1 (or the pseudogene TRBV3-2) with TRBJ1-6; D gene uncertain. Trimming cost V 4 bases and J 7 bases, with 11 bases left between them. The length of the CDR3 is 14 residues. Germline loops: CDR1 LGHDT, CDR2 YNNKEL (reference sequence). The CDR3 DNA reads as TGTGCCAGCAGCCTTCCGGGGTCCAATTCACCCCTCCACTTT. Translated, it gives CASSLPGSNSPLHF.

This chain joins TRBV15 and TRBJ2-2; TRBD1 might be the D (5 bases). CDR1 is LNHNV and CDR2 is YYDKDF in the germline V gene (reference sequence). Trimming removed 1 base from V and 5 bases from J, with 8 bases in between. This CDR3 is 14 amino acids long. CDR3 sequence: CATSRGQGTGELFF. The CDR3, as DNA: TGTGCCACCAGCAGAGGTCAGGGTACCGGGGAGCTGTTTTTT.

Here the CDR3 DNA reads TGTGCCAGCAGCCCTCGACAGGGGCTGGACGAGCAGTACTTC. It specifies CASSPRQGLDEQYF. The chain has TRBV11-2 and TRBJ2-7; TRBD1 aligns across 8 bases. V shed 5 bases and J 5 bases; nucleotides not matched to a gene: 8. CDR1 SGHAT and CDR2 FQNNGV come from the germline V gene. The CDR3 contains 14 residues. Complete variable domain (other parts from reference TRBV11-2 and TRBJ2-7): EAGVAQSPRYKIIEKRQSVAFWCNPISGHATLYWYQQILGQGPKLLIQFQNNGVVDDSQLPKDRFSAERLKGVDSTLKIQPAKLEDSAVYLCASSPRQGLDEQYFGPGTRLTVT.

This clone was seen a handful of times. This sequence joins TRBV5-1 and TRBJ1-2; 9 positions agree with TRBD1. CDR1 SGHRS and CDR2 YFSETQ come from the germline V gene. This CDR3 is built from 15 residues. After removal of 2 bases from V and 4 bases from J, the junction contained 6 bases not matched to a gene. The CDR3 sequence: CASSLTTGGGYGYTF. The CDR3, as DNA: TGCGCCAGCAGCTTAACTACAGGGGGCGGCTATGGCTACACCTTC. The full variable domain, with the rest looked up from reference TRBV5-1 and TRBJ1-2, is KAGVTQTPRYLIKTRGQQVTLSCSPISGHRSVSWYQQTPGQGLQFLFEYFSETQRNKGNFPGRFSGRQFSNSRSEMNVSTLELGDSALYLCASSLTTGGGYGYTFGSGTRLTVV.

J is TRBJ1-5 and V is TRBV28; 12 positions match TRBD1. Germline loops: CDR1 MDHEN, CDR2 SYDVKM. Unmatched junction bases numbered 10, after V lost 8 bases and J lost 2 bases. The CDR3 totals 17 residues. In DNA form, the CDR3 reads TGTGCCAGCCGACCGGGACAGGGGGCTTGGCGCAATCAGCCCCAGCATTTT. The encoded protein is CASRPGQGAWRNQPQHF.

This sequence joins TRBV5-6 and TRBJ2-1, with D unclear. This CDR3 region has 12 residues. Germline V gene data show CDR1 as SGHDT and CDR2 as YYEEEE. The germline V and J ends were trimmed by 4 bases and 3 bases, with 5 bases remaining between them. CDR3 in DNA: TGTGCCAGCAGCGCACACTACAATGAGCAGTTCTTC. Translating gives CASSAHYNEQFF.

The rearrangement links TRBV5-4 to TRBJ2-3; 15 bases are a match to TRBD2. V trimming: 6 bases; J trimming: 3 bases; junction bases outside the gene matches: 2. The germline CDR1 and CDR2 sequences are SGHNT and YYREEE (reference sequence). The CDR3 runs 15 residues. The CDR3 nucleotides are TGTGCCAGCACCGGGACTAGCGGGGGGACAGATACGCAGTATTTT. Protein sequence: CASTGTSGGTDTQYF.

CDR3 bases: TGTGCCAGTAGTAGAAACTTCTATGGGACAGGGGAGAACACTGAAGCTTTCTTT. Amino acid sequence: CASSRNFYGTGENTEAFF. J is TRBJ1-1 and V is TRBV19; 10 bases fit TRBD1. The ends lost 4 bases at V and 1 base at J; junction bases unmatched: 12. This CDR3 spans 18 amino acids. Germline V gene lookup returns CDR1 LNHDA and CDR2 SQIVND (reference sequence).

The rearrangement joins TRBV19 to TRBJ2-5, with 14 nucleotides matching TRBD2. CDR1 is LNHDA and CDR2 is SQIVND in the germline V gene (reference sequence). V gave up 5 bases and J gave up 5 bases; unmatched junction bases: 7. The length of the CDR3 is 16 residues. CDR3 protein: CASSDRTSGRWETQYF. The CDR3 coding sequence is TGTGCCAGTAGTGACCGGACTAGCGGGAGGTGGGAGACCCAGTACTTC. Looking up the rest from reference TRBV19 and TRBJ2-5 gives the full variable domain: DGGITQSPKYLFRKEGQNVTLSCEQNLNHDAMYWYRQDPGQGLRLIYYSQIVNDFQKGDIAEGYSVSREKKESFPLTVTSAQKNPTAFYLCASSDRTSGRWETQYFGPGTRLLVL.

The gene calls are TRBV28 and TRBJ1-2, with D maybe TRBD1 (5 bases). Germline V lookup: CDR1 MDHEN, CDR2 SYDVKM. The CDR3 runs to 16 residues. The germline V and J ends were trimmed by 5 bases and 0 bases, with 16 bases remaining between them. This chain's CDR3 is CASSPAGAAANYGYTF. DNA for the CDR3: TGTGCCAGCAGTCCAGCTGGGGCCGCCGCTAACTATGGCTACACCTTC.

The chain combines TRBV13 with TRBJ2-5; D uncertain. V was shortened by 0 bases and J by 2 bases, with 7 bases between the two germline ends. The CDR3 consists of 14 residues. Germline V lookup: CDR1 PRHDT, CDR2 FYEKMQ (reference sequence). This CDR3 reads CASSLGRRQETQYF. For the CDR3, the DNA is TGTGCCAGCAGCTTAGGCCGGAGACAAGAGACCCAGTACTTC.

V usage is TRBV2 and J usage is TRBJ1-5; a possible D gene is TRBD1 (5 bases). V lost 4 bases and J lost 3, with 13 bases in between. Germline V gene sequence: CDR1 SNHLY, CDR2 FYNNEI. This CDR3 has 15 amino acids. The CDR3 coding sequence is TGTGCCAGCAGTGTTCAGACAGTTTACAATCAGCCCCAGCATTTT. Amino acid sequence: CASSVQTVYNQPQHF. Together with reference TRBV2 and TRBJ1-5, the CDR3 gives the full variable domain: EPEVTQTPSHQVTQMGQEVILRCVPISNHLYFYWYRQILGQKVEFLVSFYNNEISEKSEIFDDQFSVERPDGSNFTLKIRSTKLEDSAMYFCASSVQTVYNQPQHFGDGTRLSIL.

The rearrangement uses TRBV7-2 and TRBJ2-7; 7 nucleotides match TRBD1. With 4 bases clipped from V and 3 bases from J, the junction kept 12 bases outside the gene matches. There are 16 residues in the CDR3. The germline CDR1 and CDR2 sequences are SGHTA and FQGNSA. This CDR3 reads CASSSSAGTAYYEQYF. CDR3 coding DNA: TGTGCCAGCAGCTCCTCTGCAGGGACAGCATACTACGAGCAGTACTTC.